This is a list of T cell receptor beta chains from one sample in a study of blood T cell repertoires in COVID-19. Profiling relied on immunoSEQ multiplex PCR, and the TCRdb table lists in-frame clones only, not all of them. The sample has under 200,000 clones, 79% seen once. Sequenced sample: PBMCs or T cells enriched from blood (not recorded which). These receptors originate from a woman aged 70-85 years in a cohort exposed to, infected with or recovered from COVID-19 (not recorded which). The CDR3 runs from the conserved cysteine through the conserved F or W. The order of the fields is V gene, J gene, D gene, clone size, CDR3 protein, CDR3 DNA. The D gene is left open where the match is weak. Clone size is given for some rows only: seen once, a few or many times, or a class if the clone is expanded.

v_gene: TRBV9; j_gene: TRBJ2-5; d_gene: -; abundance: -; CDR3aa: CASSLGLRETQYF; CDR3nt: TGTGCCAGCAGCCTAGGGTTGAGGGAGACCCAGTACTTC
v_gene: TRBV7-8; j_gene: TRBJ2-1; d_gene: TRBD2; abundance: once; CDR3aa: CASSLRAGAYNEQFF; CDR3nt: TGTGCCAGCAGCTTACGGGCGGGAGCCTACAATGAGCAGTTCTTC
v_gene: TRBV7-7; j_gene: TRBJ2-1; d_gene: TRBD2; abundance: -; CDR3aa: CASSRGRLAAYNEQFF; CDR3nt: TGTGCTAGCAGCAGGGGTAGACTAGCGGCGTACAATGAGCAGTTCTTC
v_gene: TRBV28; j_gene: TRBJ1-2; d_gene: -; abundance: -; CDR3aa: CASSLPHPDTYGYTF; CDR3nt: TGTGCCAGCAGTTTACCCCACCCTGACACCTATGGCTACACCTTC
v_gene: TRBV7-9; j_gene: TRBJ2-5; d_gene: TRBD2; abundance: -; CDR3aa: CASSMGNSGGETQYF; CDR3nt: TGTGCCAGCAGCATGGGGAACAGCGGGGGGGAGACCCAGTACTTC
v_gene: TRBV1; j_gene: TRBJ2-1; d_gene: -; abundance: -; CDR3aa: CTSSQESGLARNNEQFF; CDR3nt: TGCACCAGCAGCCAAGAAAGTGGACTAGCGAGGAACAATGAGCAGTTCTTC
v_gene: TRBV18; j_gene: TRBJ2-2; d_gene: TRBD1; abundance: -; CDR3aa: CASSPTGGGTGELFF; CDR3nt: TGTGCCAGCTCACCGACAGGGGGTGGCACCGGGGAGCTGTTTTTT
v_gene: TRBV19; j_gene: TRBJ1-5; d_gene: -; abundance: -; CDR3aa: CASSIALGRSNQPQHF; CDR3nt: TGTGCCAGTAGTATTGCCTTGGGCAGAAGCAATCAGCCCCAGCATTTT
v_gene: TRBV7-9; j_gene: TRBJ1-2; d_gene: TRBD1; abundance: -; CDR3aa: CASSLDPGGYGYTF; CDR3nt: TGTGCCAGCAGCTTAGACCCAGGGGGTTATGGCTACACCTTC
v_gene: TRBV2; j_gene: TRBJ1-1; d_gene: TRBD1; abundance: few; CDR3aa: CASRLTGRTTEAFF; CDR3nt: TGTGCCAGCAGGTTGACAGGGAGGACCACTGAAGCTTTCTTT
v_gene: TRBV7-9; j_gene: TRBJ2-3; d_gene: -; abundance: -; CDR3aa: CASSSLGHTDTQYF; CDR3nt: TGTGCCAGCAGCTCCCTTGGGCACACAGATACGCAGTATTTT
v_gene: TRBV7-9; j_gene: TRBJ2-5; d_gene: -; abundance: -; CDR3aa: CASSLRVGGETQYF; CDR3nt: TGTGCCAGCAGCTTAAGGGTAGGGGGAGAGACCCAGTACTTC
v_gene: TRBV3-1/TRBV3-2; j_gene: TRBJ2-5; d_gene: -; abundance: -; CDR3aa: CASSQFVGVEEETQYF; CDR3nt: TGTGCCAGCAGCCAATTTGTCGGGGTGGAGGAAGAGACCCAGTACTTC
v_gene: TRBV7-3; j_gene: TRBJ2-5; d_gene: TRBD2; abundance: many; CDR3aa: CASSTSGTPQETQYF; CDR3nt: TGTGCCAGCAGCACTAGCGGGACACCCCAAGAGACCCAGTACTTC
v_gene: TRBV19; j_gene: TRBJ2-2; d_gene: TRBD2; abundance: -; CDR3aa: CASSIPAGAGTGELFF; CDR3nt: TGTGCCAGTAGTATTCCAGCGGGAGCGGGGACCGGGGAGCTGTTTTTT
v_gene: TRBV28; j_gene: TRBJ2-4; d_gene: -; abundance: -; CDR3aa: CASSLYSHIQYF; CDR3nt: TGTGCCAGCAGTTTATACAGTCACATTCAGTACTTC
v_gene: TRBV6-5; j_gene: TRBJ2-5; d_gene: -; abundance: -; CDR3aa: CASRRGPYQETQYF; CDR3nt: TGTGCCAGCAGGCGGGGGCCGTACCAAGAGACCCAGTACTTC
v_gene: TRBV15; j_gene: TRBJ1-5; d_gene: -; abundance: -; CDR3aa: CATSPPPGGGNQPQHF; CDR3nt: TGTGCCACCAGCCCTCCTCCGGGGGGGGGCAATCAGCCCCAGCATTTT
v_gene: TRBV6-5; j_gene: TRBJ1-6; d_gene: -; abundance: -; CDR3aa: CASSYQDSYNSPLHF; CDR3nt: TGTGCCAGCAGTTACCAGGACAGTTATAATTCACCCCTCCACTTT
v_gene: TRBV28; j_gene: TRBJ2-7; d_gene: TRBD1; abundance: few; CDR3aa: CATTTGRYEQYF; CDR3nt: TGTGCCACGACGACAGGGCGCTACGAGCAGTACTTC
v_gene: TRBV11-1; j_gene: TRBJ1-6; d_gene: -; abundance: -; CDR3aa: CASSLTSYNSPLHF; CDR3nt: TGTGCCAGCAGCTTAACCAGTTATAATTCACCCCTCCACTTT
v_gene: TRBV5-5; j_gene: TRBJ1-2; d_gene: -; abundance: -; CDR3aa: CASSLSPDRDDSYGYTF; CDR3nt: TGTGCCAGCAGCTTGAGTCCTGATCGAGACGACTCCTATGGCTACACCTTC
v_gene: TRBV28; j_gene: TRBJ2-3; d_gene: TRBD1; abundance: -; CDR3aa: CASSQGGDEGYTDTQYF; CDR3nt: TGTGCCAGCAGCCAAGGGGGCGACGAGGGTTACACAGATACGCAGTATTTT
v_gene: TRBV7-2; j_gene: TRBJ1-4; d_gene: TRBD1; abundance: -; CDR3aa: CASSADRGRYEKLFF; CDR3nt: TGTGCCAGCAGCGCGGACAGGGGGCGGTATGAAAAACTGTTTTTT
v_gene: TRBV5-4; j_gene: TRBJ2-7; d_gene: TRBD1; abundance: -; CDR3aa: CASSLDGTGTYEQYF; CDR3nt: TGTGCCAGCAGCTTGGACGGGACAGGGACCTACGAGCAGTACTTC
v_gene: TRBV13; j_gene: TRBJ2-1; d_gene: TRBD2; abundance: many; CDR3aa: CASSLASGSLQFF; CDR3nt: TGTGCCAGCAGCTTAGCTAGCGGGAGTCTACAGTTCTTC
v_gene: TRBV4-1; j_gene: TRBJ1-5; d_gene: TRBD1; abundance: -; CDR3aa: CASSQWGQSNQPQHF; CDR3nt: TGCGCCAGCAGCCAATGGGGACAGAGCAATCAGCCCCAGCATTTT
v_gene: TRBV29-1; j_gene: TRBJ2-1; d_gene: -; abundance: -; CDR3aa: CSVQATTYNEQFF; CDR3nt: TGCAGCGTCCAAGCGACGACCTACAATGAGCAGTTCTTC
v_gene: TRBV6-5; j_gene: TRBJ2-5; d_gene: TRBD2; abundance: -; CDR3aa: CASSSGGRRETQYF; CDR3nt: TGTGCCAGCAGCTCGGGAGGGAGACGAGAGACCCAGTACTTC
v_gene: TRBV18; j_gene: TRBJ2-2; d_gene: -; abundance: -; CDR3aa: CASSEDGGTGELFF; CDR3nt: TGTGCCAGCTCAGAGGACGGGGGCACCGGGGAGCTGTTTTTT
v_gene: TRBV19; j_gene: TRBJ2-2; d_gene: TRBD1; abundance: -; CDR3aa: CASTPGQGSSGELFF; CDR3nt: TGTGCCAGTACCCCGGGACAGGGGAGTTCCGGGGAGCTGTTTTTT
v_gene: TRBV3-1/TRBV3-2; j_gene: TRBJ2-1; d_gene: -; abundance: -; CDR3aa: CASSQDRRGAASLSSYNEQFF; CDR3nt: TGTGCCAGCAGCCAAGATCGGAGGGGAGCGGCCTCGCTAAGCTCCTACAATGAGCAGTTCTTC
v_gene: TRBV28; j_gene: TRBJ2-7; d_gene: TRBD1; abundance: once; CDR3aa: CASSQGDLPYEQYF; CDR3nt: TGTGCCAGCTCGCAGGGGGACCTACCCTACGAGCAGTACTTC
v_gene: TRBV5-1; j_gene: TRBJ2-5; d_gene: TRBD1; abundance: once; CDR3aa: CASSFQGAGETQYF; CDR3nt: TGCGCCAGCAGCTTCCAGGGGGCAGGGGAGACCCAGTACTTC
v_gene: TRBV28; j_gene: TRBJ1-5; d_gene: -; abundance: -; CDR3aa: CASSSPPGNNQPQHF; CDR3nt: TGTGCCAGCAGTTCCCCCCCAGGGAACAATCAGCCCCAGCATTTT
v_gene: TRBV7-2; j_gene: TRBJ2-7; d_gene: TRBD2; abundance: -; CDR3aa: CASSSSSGLTYEQYF; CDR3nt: TGTGCCAGCAGCTCGTCTAGCGGCTTAACCTACGAGCAGTACTTC
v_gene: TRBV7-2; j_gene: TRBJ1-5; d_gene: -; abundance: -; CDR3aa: CASSLAGGNNQPQHF; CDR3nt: TGTGCCAGCAGCTTAGCTGGGGGGAACAATCAGCCCCAGCATTTT
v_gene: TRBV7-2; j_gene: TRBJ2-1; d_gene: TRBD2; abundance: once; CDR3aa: CASSLEGLGRAGNEQFF; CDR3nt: TGTGCCAGCAGCTTAGAGGGGCTCGGGAGGGCCGGCAATGAGCAGTTCTTC
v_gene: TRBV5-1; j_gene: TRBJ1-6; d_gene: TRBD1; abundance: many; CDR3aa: CASSSGTGSSSPLHF; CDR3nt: TGCGCCAGCAGCTCCGGGACAGGGAGCAGTTCACCCCTCCACTTT
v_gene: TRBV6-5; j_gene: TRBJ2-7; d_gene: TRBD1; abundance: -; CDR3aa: CASSTRTGSYEQYF; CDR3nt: TGTGCCAGCAGTACCCGGACAGGGTCCTACGAGCAGTACTTC
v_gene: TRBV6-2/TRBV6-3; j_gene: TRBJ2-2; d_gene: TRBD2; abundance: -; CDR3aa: CASSDRGLAGKTGELFF; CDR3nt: TGTGCCAGCAGTGACCGCGGACTAGCGGGAAAAACCGGGGAGCTGTTTTTT
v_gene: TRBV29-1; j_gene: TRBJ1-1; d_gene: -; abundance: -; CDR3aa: CSVEGAGGAEAFF; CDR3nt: TGCAGCGTTGAAGGTGCGGGGGGAGCTGAAGCTTTCTTT
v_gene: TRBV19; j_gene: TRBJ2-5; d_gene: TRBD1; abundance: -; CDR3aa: CASSITGGQETQYF; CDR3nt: TGTGCCAGTAGTATTACAGGGGGACAAGAGACCCAGTACTTC
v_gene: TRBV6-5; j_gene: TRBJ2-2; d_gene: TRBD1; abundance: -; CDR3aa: CASRWTGDTGELFF; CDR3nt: TGTGCCAGCAGGTGGACAGGGGATACCGGGGAGCTGTTTTTT
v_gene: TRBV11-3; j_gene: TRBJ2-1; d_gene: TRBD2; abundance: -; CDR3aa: CASSPGGGLNNEQFF; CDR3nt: TGTGCCAGCAGCCCGGGGGGGGGCCTTAACAATGAGCAGTTCTTC
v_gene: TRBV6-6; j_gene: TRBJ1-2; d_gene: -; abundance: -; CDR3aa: CASSAGSEYGYTF; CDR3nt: TGTGCCAGCAGCGCAGGCTCAGAATATGGCTACACCTTC
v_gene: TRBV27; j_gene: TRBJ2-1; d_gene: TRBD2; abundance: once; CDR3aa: CASSILNGGRSYNEQFF; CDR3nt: TGTGCCAGCAGTATCTTGAATGGCGGGAGGTCGTACAATGAGCAGTTCTTC
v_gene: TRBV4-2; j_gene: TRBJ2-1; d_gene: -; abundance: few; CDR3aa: CASSPSRGTYNEQFF; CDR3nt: TGTGCCAGCAGCCCCTCGCGAGGGACCTACAATGAGCAGTTCTTC
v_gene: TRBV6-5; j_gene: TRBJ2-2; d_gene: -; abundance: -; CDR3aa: CASQWDILNTGELFF; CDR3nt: TGTGCCAGCCAATGGGACATCCTAAACACCGGGGAGCTGTTTTTT
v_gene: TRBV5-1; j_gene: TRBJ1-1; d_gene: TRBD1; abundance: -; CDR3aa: CASSPGQGKLLNTEAFF; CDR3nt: TGCGCCAGCAGCCCCGGACAGGGGAAACTGTTGAACACTGAAGCTTTCTTT
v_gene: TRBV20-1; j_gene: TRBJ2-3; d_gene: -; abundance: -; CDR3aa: CSGLADTQYF; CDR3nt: TGCAGTGGGCTAGCGGATACGCAGTATTTT
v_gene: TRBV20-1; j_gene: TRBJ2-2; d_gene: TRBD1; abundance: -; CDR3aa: CSAKDRGRLFF; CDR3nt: TGCAGTGCCAAGGACAGGGGAAGACTGTTTTTT
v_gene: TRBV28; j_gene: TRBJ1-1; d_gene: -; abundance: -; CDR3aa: CASSYGGAMNTEAFF; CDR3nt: TGTGCCAGCAGCTACGGGGGAGCCATGAACACTGAAGCTTTCTTT
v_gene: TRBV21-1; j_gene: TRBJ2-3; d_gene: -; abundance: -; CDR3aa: CASSPRREISTDTQYF; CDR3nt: TGTGCCAGCAGCCCCCGAAGGGAGATAAGCACAGATACGCAGTATTTT
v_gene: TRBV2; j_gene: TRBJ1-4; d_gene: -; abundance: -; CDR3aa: CASSFGGNEKLFF; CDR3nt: TGTGCCAGCTCTTTCGGGGGGAATGAAAAACTGTTTTTT
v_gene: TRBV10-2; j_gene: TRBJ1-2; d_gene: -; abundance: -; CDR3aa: CASTRGLIDYGYTF; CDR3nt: TGCGCCAGCACCAGGGGCCTGATCGACTATGGCTACACCTTC
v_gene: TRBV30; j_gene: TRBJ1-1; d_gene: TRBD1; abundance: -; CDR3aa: CAWSRQGRTEAFF; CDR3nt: TGTGCCTGGAGCCGACAGGGCCGCACTGAAGCTTTCTTT
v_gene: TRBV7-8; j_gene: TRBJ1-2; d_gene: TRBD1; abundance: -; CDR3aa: CASSLLETGAYGYTF; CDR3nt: TGTGCCAGCAGCTTACTAGAAACAGGGGCATATGGCTACACCTTC
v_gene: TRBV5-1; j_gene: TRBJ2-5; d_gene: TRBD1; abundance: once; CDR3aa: CASRHTGTGETQYF; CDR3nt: TGCGCCAGCAGGCACACCGGGACAGGGGAGACCCAGTACTTC